These T cell receptor beta chains were read from a single sample in a study of blood T cells in healthy people across ages. A single record per CDR3 protein comes from TCRdb applying MiXCR to the 5' RACE reads. The sample records 800,000 to 1,300,000 distinct CDR3 sequences, less than 25% being singletons. These data were also filed under a second study, of T cells of mothers and their children.

The sample taken for sequencing was blood. The receptor source for this set is a girl aged 2-10 years in good health. Each CDR3 is given with its conserved first and last residue. A D gene is named only where the DNA matches it firmly. Expanded clones get a size class; other rows say once, few or many, or leave the size out.

J | size | V | D | DNA | CDR3
TRBJ1-2 | NA | TRBV12-3/TRBV12-4 | TRBD1 | TGTGCCAGCATTGCCGGGACAGGCTACGATGGCTACACCTTC | CASIAGTGYDGYTF
TRBJ2-5 | few | TRBV4-1 | NA | TGCGCCAGCAGCCAAGAAGCAAAAGGACGAGAGACCCAGTACTTC | CASSQEAKGRETQYF
TRBJ2-6 | NA | TRBV21-1 | NA | TGTGCCAGCACCACCTCACGACAAAGGACTTCTGGGGCCAACGTCCTGACTTTC | CASTTSRQRTSGANVLTF
TRBJ2-7 | NA | TRBV29-1 | TRBD1 | TGCAGCGCTAAGACAGGGCCCTACGAGCAGTACTTC | CSAKTGPYEQYF
TRBJ2-7 | few | TRBV7-9 | NA | TGTGCCAGCAGCTTAGACCGAGCAGGCTGGAGCTCCTACGAGCAGTACTTC | CASSLDRAGWSSYEQYF
TRBJ2-7 | NA | TRBV28 | NA | TGTGCCAGCAGTTGGGACGTAACCTACGAGCAGTACTTC | CASSWDVTYEQYF
TRBJ2-2 | NA | TRBV2 | TRBD2 | TGTGCCAGCAGTTCCCCGACTAGCGGACCGAACACCGGGGAGCTGTTTTTT | CASSSPTSGPNTGELFF
TRBJ2-5 | few | TRBV12-5 | NA | TGTGCTAGTGGTGTAGGAAACCAAGAGACCCAGTACTTC | CASGVGNQETQYF
TRBJ2-3 | NA | TRBV6-5 | TRBD2 | TGTGCCAGCACCCGGGGGGGGAGCACAGATACGCAGTATTTT | CASTRGGSTDTQYF
TRBJ1-5 | NA | TRBV6-2/TRBV6-3 | NA | TGTGCCAGCAGTTACGGTATGTATCAGCCCCAGCATTTT | CASSYGMYQPQHF
TRBJ2-5 | few | TRBV29-1 | NA | TGCAGCGTTGCGCCGCAGCTTCAAGAGACCCAGTACTTC | CSVAPQLQETQYF
TRBJ2-2 | few | TRBV4-3 | TRBD1 | TGCGCCAGCAGCCAAGACGCAGGGGGCCGATTCGGGGAGCTGTTTTTT | CASSQDAGGRFGELFF
TRBJ2-5 | NA | TRBV9 | TRBD2 | TGTGCCAGCAGCGTAGTTGGTAGCGGGAGGGCCGGTGAGACCCAGTACTTC | CASSVVGSGRAGETQYF
TRBJ2-1 | few | TRBV5-6 | TRBD2 | TGTGCCAGCAGCTTCCTAGCGGGATTACGCAATGAGCAGTTCTTC | CASSFLAGLRNEQFF
TRBJ1-1 | few | TRBV20-1 | NA | TGCAGTGCTAGACCCCAGACAGAAGCTTTCTTT | CSARPQTEAFF
TRBJ2-7 | few | TRBV7-2 | TRBD2 | TGTGCCAGCAGTTTCAGCGGGGCCAATTACGAGCAGTACTTC | CASSFSGANYEQYF
TRBJ2-1 | NA | TRBV7-9 | TRBD1 | TGTGCCAGCAGCCTTTCGTGGCTGAAGCAGGGGGCAGGCAATGAGCAGTTCTTC | CASSLSWLKQGAGNEQFF
TRBJ2-1 | few | TRBV7-6 | TRBD2 | TGTGCCAGCAGCTTAGGGGCGGGAGAAGCCAATGAGCAGTTCTTC | CASSLGAGEANEQFF
TRBJ2-2 | NA | TRBV6-1 | NA | TGTGCCAGCAGTGTCAGCGGGCAAAACACCGGGGAGCTGTTTTTT | CASSVSGQNTGELFF
TRBJ2-4 | NA | TRBV20-1 | TRBD1 | TGCAGTGCTAGAGATGGGAAGGGGGCGGCCAAAAACATTCAGTACTTC | CSARDGKGAAKNIQYF
TRBJ2-4 | NA | TRBV24-1 | NA | TGTGCCATCAAAGGTGGGGGCGACTCTAGGTTTTACTTC | CAIKGGGDSRFYF
TRBJ2-2 | NA | TRBV12-3/TRBV12-4 | TRBD1 | TGTGCCAGCAAATCAGGGGGCGGTACCGGGGAGCTGTTTTTT | CASKSGGGTGELFF
TRBJ2-7 | few | TRBV7-9 | TRBD1 | TGTGCCAGCAGCTCCACCGCCGGGGACAGGGACTACGAGCAGTACTTC | CASSSTAGDRDYEQYF
TRBJ2-7 | NA | TRBV4-3 | NA | TGCGCCAGCAGCCAAGGCAACAGCAGATCGATTGAGAGCGAGCAGTACTTC | CASSQGNSRSIESEQYF
TRBJ2-7 | many | TRBV5-1 | NA | TGCGCCAGCAGCTTGAGCCCCAACTACGAGCAGTACTTC | CASSLSPNYEQYF
TRBJ1-2 | NA | TRBV20-1 | TRBD1 | TGCAGTGCCAGACAGGGGTACTATGGCTACACCTTC | CSARQGYYGYTF
TRBJ2-1 | NA | TRBV10-3 | NA | TGTGCCATCAGCGAGTTCGGGGGAGGGACAAATGAGCAGTTCTTC | CAISEFGGGTNEQFF
TRBJ2-7 | NA | TRBV27 | NA | TGTGCCGTGCGTAGCGGAGAGAACTACGAGCAGTACTTC | CAVRSGENYEQYF
TRBJ1-6 | few | TRBV4-1 | NA | TGCGCCAGCAGTCCCGGGACAAACTATAATTCACCCCTCCACTTT | CASSPGTNYNSPLHF
TRBJ2-5 | few | TRBV18 | NA | TGTGCCAGCTCCGACCAGGGTTTTCCGGAGACCCAGTACTTC | CASSDQGFPETQYF
TRBJ2-3 | few | TRBV12-5 | NA | TGTGCTAGTGGTCCCCCGTCGTTCTCCGATACGCAGTATTTT | CASGPPSFSDTQYF
TRBJ2-7 | NA | TRBV12-5 | NA | TGTGCTAGTGGTCCGGGACACTACGAGCAGTACTTC | CASGPGHYEQYF
TRBJ1-2 | many | TRBV4-2 | NA | TGTGCCAGCAGCCGGGCTGGGGACTATGGCTACACCTTC | CASSRAGDYGYTF
TRBJ1-5 | few | TRBV6-2/TRBV6-3 | NA | TGTGCCAGCAACGAACATAGGGGTCAACAGCCCCAGCATTTT | CASNEHRGQQPQHF
TRBJ2-4 | few | TRBV24-1 | NA | TGTGCCACCAGTGATACTGCTGACGTAGCCAAAAACATTCAGTACTTC | CATSDTADVAKNIQYF
TRBJ1-3 | NA | TRBV4-1 | NA | TGCGCCAGCAGCCCTTGGGGGCCTCAGGGGTCTGGAAACACCATATATTTT | CASSPWGPQGSGNTIYF
TRBJ1-5 | few | TRBV5-1 | NA | TGCGCCAGCAGCAAGGACGGCCATAGCAATCAGCCCCAGCATTTT | CASSKDGHSNQPQHF
TRBJ1-2 | NA | TRBV2 | TRBD1 | TGTGCCAGCACCGACAGGGAGGTCTATGGCTACACCTTC | CASTDREVYGYTF
TRBJ1-2 | NA | TRBV27 | TRBD1 | TGTGCCAGCAGTGGGGTATCTACCACGTCGACAGGGGGCTTCTATGGCTACACCTTC | CASSGVSTTSTGGFYGYTF
TRBJ2-1 | NA | TRBV2 | NA | TGTGCCAGCAGACCGGACGGAAATGAGCAGTTCTTC | CASRPDGNEQFF
TRBJ1-2 | NA | TRBV6-6 | TRBD1 | TGTGCCAGCGGAACATCGGGACAGGACGGCTATGGCTACACCTTC | CASGTSGQDGYGYTF
TRBJ2-5 | few | TRBV7-9 | TRBD2 | TGTGCCAGCAGCTACCTCTCCGGGACTAGCGGGGACCCTTACCAAGAGACCCAGTACTTC | CASSYLSGTSGDPYQETQYF
TRBJ2-7 | NA | TRBV6-2/TRBV6-3 | NA | TGTGCCAGCAGTTCAGGGGAATCCTCCGAGCAGTACTTC | CASSSGESSEQYF
TRBJ2-7 | few | TRBV19 | TRBD2 | TGTGCCAGTAGATTAGCGGGGAGATCAAACTACGAGCAGTACTTC | CASRLAGRSNYEQYF
TRBJ1-2 | few | TRBV29-1 | TRBD1 | TGCAGCGTTGTTTGGGGCAGGGGGCTTACTAACTATGGCTACACCTTC | CSVVWGRGLTNYGYTF
TRBJ2-7 | few | TRBV29-1 | NA | TGCAGCGTGGGGACTTCCTATGTCTACGAGCAGTACTTC | CSVGTSYVYEQYF
TRBJ2-7 | NA | TRBV12-3/TRBV12-4 | NA | TGTGCCAGCAGAGTCGCGTTTGGCGAAGAGCAGTACTTC | CASRVAFGEEQYF
TRBJ2-7 | few | TRBV12-3/TRBV12-4 | TRBD2 | TGTGCCAGCAGGCGAGCGGGAGCCGGCGAGCAGTACTTC | CASRRAGAGEQYF
TRBJ2-7 | NA | TRBV7-2 | NA | TGTGCCAGCAGCTTCGGGGCTAGCGAAACCTACGAGCAGTACTTC | CASSFGASETYEQYF
TRBJ1-4 | NA | TRBV19 | NA | TGTGCCAGTCAAAGGGGAGCCACTAATGAAAAACTGTTTTTT | CASQRGATNEKLFF
TRBJ2-3 | few | TRBV7-9 | NA | TGTGCCGGGAGGAGTGTGTCGGGTTCGATCACAGATACGCAGTATTTT | CAGRSVSGSITDTQYF
TRBJ1-6 | NA | TRBV15 | NA | TGTGCCACCAGAAACATCCTAGACCGAGAACTCCACTTT | CATRNILDRELHF
TRBJ2-1 | NA | TRBV28 | TRBD2 | TGTGCCAGCAGTTTGGGCGGGGGGGCGGCCTCCTACAATGAGCAGTTCTTC | CASSLGGGAASYNEQFF
TRBJ2-5 | NA | TRBV20-1 | TRBD2 | TGCAGTGCTAGCAACGGGAGGGAGACCCAGTACTTC | CSASNGRETQYF
TRBJ2-5 | NA | TRBV14 | NA | TGTGCCAGCAGCCAAGGTTACGTCGGGCGAGCCCAGTACTTC | CASSQGYVGRAQYF
TRBJ2-4 | many | TRBV19 | NA | TGTGCCAGTAGTACGACTAAGTTGACTGCCAAAAACATTCAGTACTTC | CASSTTKLTAKNIQYF
TRBJ2-7 | NA | TRBV2 | NA | TGTGCCAGCTATGGGGGATTCTACGAGCAGTACTTC | CASYGGFYEQYF